This TCR beta chain was sequenced in a study of cytomegalovirus exposure and HLA in healthy donors. This PCR relied on a set of 60 Vbeta primers and 13 Jbeta primers. Assay used: immunoSEQ multiplex PCR; TCRdb lists only in-frame clones, some missing. The sample holds 85,000 to 110,000 clones. The sequence came from a man aged 35 to 55 in good health and CMV-seronegative. The sample was PBMCs.

CDR3 sequence (DNA): TGTGCCACCCTAGGGGGTGAGAACTATGGCTACACCTTC. This sequence encodes CATLGGENYGYTF. V usage is TRBV19 and J usage is TRBJ1-2; perhaps TRBD1 as D (6 bases). The length of the CDR3 is 13 residues. Trimming shortened V by 10 bases and J by 2 bases, and 14 bases separated the two germline ends. Germline CDR1 LNHDA, CDR2 SQIVND (reference sequence).